The source of this T cell receptor (beta chain) is a study of blood T cell repertoires in COVID-19. Whole-study context: PBMCs, B-cell-depleted T cells, or T cells provided the cDNA or gDNA that made up the material.

Method: immunoSEQ multiplex PCR; TCRdb's copy keeps in-frame clones and lacks some. Here the sample spans 130,000 or so clones, around 89% being singletons. The sequenced sample was peripheral blood. The TCR sequence derives from a man aged 65 to 79 with active COVID-19.

In DNA form, the CDR3 reads TGTGCCAGCAGTTACGGGACAGTTAAGGATGAGCAGTTCTTC. Translated, it gives CASSYGTVKDEQFF. The chain recombines TRBV6-5 with TRBJ2-1; 7 bases align to TRBD1. The V gene end was trimmed by 2 bases and the J gene end by 8 bases; junction bases not matched to a gene: 6. This CDR3 is 14 amino acids long. CDR1 is MNHEY and CDR2 is SVGAGI in the germline V gene.